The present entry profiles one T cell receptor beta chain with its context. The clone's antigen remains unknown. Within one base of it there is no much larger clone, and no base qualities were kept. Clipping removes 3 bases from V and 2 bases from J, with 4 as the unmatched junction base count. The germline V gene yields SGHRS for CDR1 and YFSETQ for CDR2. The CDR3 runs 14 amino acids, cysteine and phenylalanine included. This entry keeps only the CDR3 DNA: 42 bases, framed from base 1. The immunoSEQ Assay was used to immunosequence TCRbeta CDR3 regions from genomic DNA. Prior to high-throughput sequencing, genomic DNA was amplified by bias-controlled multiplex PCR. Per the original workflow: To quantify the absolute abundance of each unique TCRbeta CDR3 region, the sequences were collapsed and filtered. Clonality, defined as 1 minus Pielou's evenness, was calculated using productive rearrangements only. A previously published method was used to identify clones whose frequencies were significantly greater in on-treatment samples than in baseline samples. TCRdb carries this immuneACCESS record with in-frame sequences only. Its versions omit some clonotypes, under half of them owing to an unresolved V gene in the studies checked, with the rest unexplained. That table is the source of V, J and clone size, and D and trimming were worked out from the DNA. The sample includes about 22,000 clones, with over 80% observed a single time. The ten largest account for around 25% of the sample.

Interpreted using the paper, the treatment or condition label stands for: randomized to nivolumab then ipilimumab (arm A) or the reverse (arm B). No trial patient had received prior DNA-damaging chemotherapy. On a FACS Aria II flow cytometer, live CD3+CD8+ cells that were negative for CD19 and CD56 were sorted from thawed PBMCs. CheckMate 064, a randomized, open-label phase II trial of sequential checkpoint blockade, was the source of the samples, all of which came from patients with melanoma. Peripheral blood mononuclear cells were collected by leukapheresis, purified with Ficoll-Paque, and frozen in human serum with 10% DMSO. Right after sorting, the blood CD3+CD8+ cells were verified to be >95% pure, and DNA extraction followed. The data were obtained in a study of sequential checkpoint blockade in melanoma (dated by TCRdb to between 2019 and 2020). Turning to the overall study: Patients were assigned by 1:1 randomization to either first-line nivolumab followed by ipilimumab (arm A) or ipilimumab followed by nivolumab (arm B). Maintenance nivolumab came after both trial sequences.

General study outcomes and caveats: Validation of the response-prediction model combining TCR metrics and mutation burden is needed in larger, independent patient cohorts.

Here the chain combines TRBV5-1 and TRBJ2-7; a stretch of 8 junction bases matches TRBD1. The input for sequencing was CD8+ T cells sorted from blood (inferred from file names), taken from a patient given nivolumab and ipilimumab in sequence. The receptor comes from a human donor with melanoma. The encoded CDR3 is CASSYGTGPYEQYF. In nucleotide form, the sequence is TGCGCCAGCAGCTACGGGACAGGTCCCTACGAGCAGTACTTC.